Reported below is one TCR beta chain. The specificity of this receptor is unknown. No much larger clone is present one base from it, and per-base qualities are unavailable. The data were taken from a study of identifying expanded T cells in peripheral blood (dated by TCRdb to between 2018 and 2021). Regarding the study in general: Technical replicates were generated by sequencing separate aliquots of the same genomic DNA pool, and four replicates were compared pairwise. Overall study results and their limits: The authors expected that over much longer intervals, such as months to years, biological variance in healthy repertoires might increase even further. Across all healthy-donor time intervals, the beta-binomial model significantly lowered both the number of clones called differentially abundant and the false-positive rate. Between technical replicates the binomial model flagged about 1.1 differentially abundant clones, whereas over roughly two weeks the binomial model flagged about 16.4 and over about 4 weeks roughly 20. Across all healthy donors, variance in clone template counts between approximately two-week samples was found to increase significantly with total template count.

Counted from cysteine to phenylalanine, this CDR3 has 13 amino acids. CDR3 DNA only is kept here, 39 bases in frame from base 1. According to the germline V gene, CDR1 reads SGHTA and CDR2 reads FQGNSA. V drops 5 bases and J drops 5 bases, leaving 13 bases in between. No immune events, such as infections, were documented for the healthy donors during the collection period. To calibrate time-dependent variance in a beta-binomial model of T-cell clone differential abundance, blood repertoires from healthy donors were used as a training cohort. The training cohort was composed of 10 or so healthy donors, 3 female and 7 male. The donors were between about 29 and 65 years old, with an average age of 43 years. Whole blood was collected from each healthy donor at three time points spaced about two weeks apart and obtained from a commercial supplier. For immunosequencing, genomic DNA was extracted from unsorted whole blood.

TCRbeta CDR3 regions were profiled with the immunoSEQ Assay using bias-controlled multiplex PCR amplification of genomic DNA. Per the original workflow: The absolute abundance of each unique TCRbeta CDR3 region was quantified after sequences were collapsed and filtered. Two models were used to test differential abundance: a binomial model (Fisher-equivalent) and a beta-binomial model that adds time-dependent variance fitted from healthy donors. Clones with fewer than 5 combined templates were excluded, and clones with Benjamini-Hochberg FDR below 0.01 were called differentially abundant. The form v = (b*log(k)+a)^2 was used to model beta-binomial variance as a function of total template count across the two samples. TCRdb re-hosts the immuneACCESS table, in-frame sequences only. Its copies lack some clones; in the studies checked, an unresolved V gene accounts for under half of them, and the cause for the rest is not known. V, J and clone size are those of that table, while D and trimming were read from the DNA. This sample has about 86,000 clones in its table, and 88% of those were observed once. The ten largest make up approximately 5.3% of the sample.

The TCR comes from a person aged 18 to 69 in good health. Sequencing input: blood. This receptor chain uses TRBV7-2 and TRBJ2-7; a confident D gene designation cannot be given. Here is the DNA: TGTGCCAGCAGCCCGTATTCTCCCCACGAGCAGTACTTC. Translated, this gives CASSPYSPHEQYF.